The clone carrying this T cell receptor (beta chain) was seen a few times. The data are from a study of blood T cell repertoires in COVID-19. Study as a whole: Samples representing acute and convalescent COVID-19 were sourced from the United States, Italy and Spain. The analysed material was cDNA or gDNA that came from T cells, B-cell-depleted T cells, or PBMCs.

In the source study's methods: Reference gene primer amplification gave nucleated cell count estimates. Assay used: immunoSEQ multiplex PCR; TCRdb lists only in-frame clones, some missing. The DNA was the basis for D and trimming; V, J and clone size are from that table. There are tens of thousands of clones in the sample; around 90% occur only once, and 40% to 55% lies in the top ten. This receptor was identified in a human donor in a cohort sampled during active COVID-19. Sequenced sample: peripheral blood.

Here the CDR3 reads CASTDRDGYTF. The DNA for the CDR3 is TGTGCCAGCACGGACAGGGATGGCTACACCTTC. V gene TRBV2 combines with J gene TRBJ1-2; 8 nucleotides align to TRBD1. Unmatched junction bases numbered 1, after V lost 7 bases and J lost 6 bases. Germline values: CDR1 SNHLY, CDR2 FYNNEI. This CDR3 has 11 residues.